A single sample gave rise to the 27 T cell receptor beta chains below, sequenced in a study of T cell repertoires in cytomegalovirus infection. TCRdb reprocessed the reads via MiXCR and lists one record per CDR3 protein. The sample has about 530,000 distinct CDR3 sequences; about 25% are singletons. The sample taken for sequencing was PBMCs. Every receptor here comes from a human donor in good health (CMV status not recorded). Some clones in this sample may be carry-over from other donors' samples.

This chain uses TRBV7-9 with TRBJ1-1, with a weak D call TRBD1 (5 bases). The CDR3 runs 12 residues. Trimming cost V 11 bases and J 3 bases, with 13 bases left between them. Germline lookup yields CDR1 SEHNR and CDR2 FQNEAQ (reference sequence). This CDR3 reads CAGGGADTEAFF. CDR3 bases: TGTGCCGGTGGAGGGGCAGACACTGAAGCTTTCTTT.

In this sample, this clonotype turned up a few times. This sequence joins TRBV12-5 and TRBJ1-4; no clear D. The V end lost 7 bases, the J end lost 0 bases, and 24 bases lay between the germline ends. Germline lookup yields CDR1 LGHNT and CDR2 FRNRAP. This CDR3 spans 19 amino acids. CDR3 residues: CASAKERALQAATNEKLFF. The CDR3 DNA is TGTGCTAGTGCTAAGGAACGGGCGCTTCAAGCTGCAACTAATGAAAAACTGTTTTTT.

Many counts were recorded for this clonotype. The chain carries TRBV5-4 and TRBJ2-3; TRBD2 aligns across 7 bases. CDR1 and CDR2 (germline): SGHNT, YYREEE (reference sequence). Unmatched junction bases numbered 9, after V lost 4 bases and J lost 4 bases. This CDR3 region has 15 residues. CDR3 residues: CASSPRGGRADTQYF. The CDR3 nucleotides read TGTGCCAGCAGCCCCCGGGGAGGGCGCGCAGATACGCAGTATTTT.

The rearrangement joins TRBV7-9 to TRBJ1-5; perhaps TRBD1 as D (5 bases). CDR3 length equals 15 residues. Germline V gives CDR1 SEHNR, CDR2 FQNEAQ (reference sequence). The V end was cut by 5 bases, the J end by 1 base, with 12 bases between. The CDR3 loop is CASSPPAGSNQPQHF. CDR3 nucleotide sequence: TGTGCCAGCAGCCCACCCGCAGGGAGCAATCAGCCCCAGCATTTT.

J is TRBJ1-5 and V is TRBV24-1; no definite D call. With 9 bases removed from V and 7 bases from J, the gap between germline ends came to 12 bases. Germline CDR1 KGHDR, CDR2 SFDVKD. The CDR3 covers 12 residues. The CDR3 is CATSVLGQPQHF. Here the CDR3 DNA reads TGTGCCACCTCCGTCCTGGGCCAGCCCCAGCATTTT.

V usage is TRBV28 and J usage is TRBJ1-5; 7 bases agree with TRBD1. After removal of 6 bases from V and 1 base from J, the junction contained 12 bases not matched to a gene. The CDR3 covers 17 residues. The germline V gene has CDR1 MDHEN and CDR2 SYDVKM. CDR3 amino acids: CASSLPGQVESNQPQHF. The CDR3 nucleotides read TGTGCCAGCAGCCTCCCCGGACAGGTGGAGAGCAATCAGCCCCAGCATTTT. The full variable domain, with the rest looked up from reference TRBV28 and TRBJ1-5, is DVKVTQSSRYLVKRTGEKVFLECVQDMDHENMFWYRQDPGLGLRLIYFSYDVKMKEKGDIPEGYSVSREKKERFSLILESASTNQTSMYLCASSLPGQVESNQPQHFGDGTRLSIL.

This clonotype was seen many times. This chain uses TRBV7-2 with TRBJ2-3, with D uncertain. The germline V and J ends were trimmed by 5 bases and 5 bases, with 11 bases remaining between them. The germline gives CDR1 SGHTA, CDR2 FQGNSA. This CDR3 spans 13 amino acids. The CDR3 nucleotides are TGTGCCAGCAGCCCGAGGTCAGGAGATACGCAGTATTTT. It specifies CASSPRSGDTQYF.

This clonotype was observed many times. The rearrangement links TRBV7-2 to TRBJ1-5; weak D call: TRBD1 (6 bases). Germline V lookup: CDR1 SGHTA, CDR2 FQGNSA. This CDR3 spans 12 amino acids. Trimming took off 5 bases at V and 8 bases at J, with 10 bases between the two ends. CDR3 nucleotide sequence: TGTGCCAGCAGCGCACAGGGAAAGCCCCAGCATTTT. It codes for CASSAQGKPQHF.

The rearrangement joins TRBV9 to TRBJ1-1, with D unclear. Germline V gene data show CDR1 as SGDLS and CDR2 as YYNGEE. Deletions cut 2 bases from V and 11 bases from J, with 19 bases between. The CDR3 loop spans 14 amino acids. The DNA of the CDR3 is TGTGCCAGCAGCGTCCTCCCTACGGGTCGCGGGGCTTTCTTT. This translates into CASSVLPTGRGAFF.

The chain is built from TRBV7-9 and TRBJ2-1, with 8 bases lining up with TRBD2. Germline CDR1 and CDR2: SEHNR and FQNEAQ (reference sequence). V lost 8 bases, J lost 0 bases, and 12 bases stayed unmatched. CDR3 length equals 17 residues. This chain's CDR3 is CASVGGLASNSYNEQFF. CDR3 in DNA: TGTGCCAGCGTGGGAGGACTAGCTTCTAACTCCTACAATGAGCAGTTCTTC.

This clonotype occurred many times. The J gene is TRBJ1-6, the V gene TRBV15; the D gene is possibly TRBD1 (5 bases). The CDR3 spans 14 residues. V was cut by 0 bases and J by 9 bases, with 9 bases left in between. CDR1 and CDR2 from the germline V gene are LNHNV and YYDKDF (reference sequence). The CDR3 DNA reads as TGTGCCACCAGCAGAGATGGCACAGGTTCACCCCTCCACTTT. As protein: CATSRDGTGSPLHF. The full variable domain, with the rest looked up from reference TRBV15 and TRBJ1-6, is DAMVIQNPRYQVTQFGKPVTLSCSQTLNHNVMYWYQQKSSQAPKLLFHYYDKDFNNEADTPDNFQSRRPNTSFCFLDIRSPGLGDTAMYLCATSRDGTGSPLHFGNGTRLTVT.

This clonotype was seen more than once but under ten times. The CDR3 protein is CASSRGQPSNQPQHF. The CDR3 bases are TGTGCCAGCAGCCGGGGACAGCCGAGCAATCAGCCCCAGCATTTT. The chain has TRBV6-2 or TRBV6-3 and TRBJ1-5, with 7 bases fitting TRBD1. The CDR3 is 15 residues long. V was clipped by 6 bases and J by 1 base; unmatched bases: 6. The germline V gene has CDR1 MNHEY and CDR2 SVGEGT.

V gene TRBV6-2 or TRBV6-3 combines with J gene TRBJ2-3; 8 bases are shared with TRBD2. The CDR3 length is 12 residues. V lost 6 bases to trimming and J lost 7 bases; unmatched junction nucleotides: 3. In germline, CDR1 is MNHEY, CDR2 SVGEGT. The DNA of the CDR3 is TGTGCCAGCAGACTAGCGGCCAATACGCAGTATTTT. Its translation: CASRLAANTQYF.

This clonotype was seen a handful of times. The chain combines TRBV12-3 or TRBV12-4 with TRBJ1-3; D remains unclear. This CDR3 has 13 amino acids. V lost 6 bases, J lost 7 bases, and 13 bases lay in between. The CDR3 sequence is CASSDFRGNTIYF. DNA of the CDR3: TGTGCCAGCAGCGATTTTCGTGGGAACACCATATATTTT.

CDR3 coding DNA: TGTGCCAGCAGTCCCCGGGCTAGCGGGAGGCTGGAGACCCAGTACTTC. Amino acid sequence: CASSPRASGRLETQYF. The rearrangement links TRBV27 to TRBJ2-5; the match to TRBD2 covers 11 bases. The CDR3 is 16 amino acids. V dropped 5 bases and J dropped 5; count of bases not matched to a gene: 10. Germline CDR1 MNHEY, CDR2 SMNVEV (reference sequence).

This clonotype was recorded a few times. This chain connects TRBV10-3 to TRBJ2-3, with D possibly matching TRBD2 (5 bases). The CDR3 runs 15 residues. Germline lookup yields CDR1 ENHRY and CDR2 SYGVKD. Trimming pared 2 bases from V and 1 base from J, leaving 10 bases between. In DNA, the CDR3 is TGTGCCATCAGTGAGCCCCAGAGGGGCACAGATACGCAGTATTTT. Protein sequence: CAISEPQRGTDTQYF.

The chain combines TRBV11-1 with TRBJ2-1; 8 bases map to TRBD2. The ends lost 2 bases at V and 8 bases at J; junction bases unmatched: 8. CDR1 SGHAT and CDR2 FQDESV come from the germline V gene (reference sequence). The CDR3 is made up of 15 amino acids. For the CDR3, the DNA is TGTGCCAGCAGCTTACTCGGCGGGCGGGGGGATGAGCAGTTCTTC. Its translation is CASSLLGGRGDEQFF.

This clonotype showed up just a few times. The genes are TRBV6-6 and TRBJ2-5; 10 positions match TRBD1. The CDR3 is 14 residues long. Germline trimming cut 6 bases from V and 5 bases from J; bases unmatched to any gene: 6. Germline loops: CDR1 MNHNY, CDR2 SVGAGI (reference sequence). The CDR3 DNA follows: TGTGCCAGCAGGGGACAGGGGTTTCGGGAGACCCAGTACTTC. Encoded protein: CASRGQGFRETQYF.

This chain uses TRBV7-8 with TRBJ2-7; 8 nucleotides agree with TRBD2. The J segment lost 0 bases and the V segment lost 5 bases, leaving 9 bases of the junction unmatched. Germline CDR1 and CDR2: SGHVS and FQNEAQ. The CDR3 runs 16 residues. DNA for the CDR3: TGTGCCAGCAGCCGCGGAACTAGCGGACACTCCTACGAGCAGTACTTC. This translates into CASSRGTSGHSYEQYF.

This clonotype was detected many times. The chain joins TRBV11-1 to TRBJ2-7; TRBD2 matches 8 bases. The CDR3 is 15 residues long. V lost 4 bases and J lost 1; bases outside the gene matches: 6. The germline V gene has CDR1 SGHAT and CDR2 FQDESV (reference sequence). For the CDR3, the DNA is TGTGCCAGCAGCTACGGGACTAGTGTGTCCTACGAGCAGTACGTC. Encoded protein: CASSYGTSVSYEQYV.

This chain uses TRBV29-1 with TRBJ1-1; 8 bases fit TRBD1. This CDR3 spans 14 amino acids. Germline-derived CDR1 and CDR2 are SQVTM and ANQGSEA. Germline trimming cut 0 bases from V and 11 bases from J; bases unmatched to any gene: 11. CDR3 bases: TGCAGCGTTGAAGATCTACACACAGGGGGAAGGGCTTTCTTT. This encodes CSVEDLHTGGRAFF.

Only one count was recorded for this clonotype. The V call is TRBV7-6, the J call TRBJ2-7; D is unclear. V was trimmed by 1 base and J by 5 bases, leaving 9 bases between them. Germline CDR1 and CDR2: SGHVS and FNYEAQ. The CDR3 spans 13 residues. CDR3 sequence (DNA): TGTGCCAGCAGCTTAGGGAGAAGGAACGAGCAGTACTTC. This gives the protein CASSLGRRNEQYF.

The rearrangement joins TRBV2 to TRBJ2-7; D is unresolved. Trimming removed 1 base at V and 7 bases at J, with 17 bases between. CDR1 and CDR2 from the germline V gene are SNHLY and FYNNEI. This CDR3 has 15 residues. The CDR3 nucleotides are TGTGCCAGCAGTGAAGGGTACCAGCGTGAGAGGGAGCAGTACGTC. This translates into CASSEGYQREREQYV.

The table lists this clonotype with a few counts. V gene TRBV10-3 combines with J gene TRBJ2-3, with D unresolved. Germline CDR1 is ENHRY and CDR2 is SYGVKD. This CDR3 is built from 12 residues. The ends were cut back, 3 bases at V and 1 base at J, with 2 bases in the middle. This chain's CDR3 is CAISDRTDTQYF. CDR3 bases: TGTGCCATCAGTGATCGCACAGATACGCAGTATTTT.

The genes are TRBV11-3 and TRBJ2-1; no clear D gene. The germline V gene encodes CDR1 SGHNT and CDR2 YENEEA. Trimming left V 1 base short and J 3 bases short, with 10 bases between. The CDR3 is 15 amino acids. CDR3 loop: CASSLGASVYNEQFF. The CDR3 coding sequence is TGTGCCAGCAGCTTAGGGGCAAGCGTCTACAATGAGCAGTTCTTC.

The count of this clonotype is one. The rearrangement links TRBV5-6 to TRBJ2-7, with D maybe TRBD2 (6 bases). This CDR3 is 16 amino acids long. V lost 4 bases and J 2 bases, leaving 19 bases between the germline ends. In germline, CDR1 is SGHDT, CDR2 YYEEEE. The CDR3 protein is CASSPPAGSRPYEQYF. The DNA of the CDR3 is TGTGCCAGCAGCCCCCCAGCGGGCTCAAGGCCCTACGAGCAGTACTTC.

The chain uses TRBV15 and TRBJ1-4; TRBD1 agrees at 8 bases. Trimming took 1 base from V and 7 from J; bases not matched to a gene: 11. Germline lookup yields CDR1 LNHNV and CDR2 YYDKDF (reference sequence). The CDR3 is 17 residues long. CDR3 nucleotides: TGTGCCACCAGCAGAGGAGGACAGGGAGTCGGCTTTGAAAAACTGTTTTTT. Its protein is CATSRGGQGVGFEKLFF. The complete variable domain, with remaining parts taken from reference TRBV15 and TRBJ1-4, reads DAMVIQNPRYQVTQFGKPVTLSCSQTLNHNVMYWYQQKSSQAPKLLFHYYDKDFNNEADTPDNFQSRRPNTSFCFLDIRSPGLGDTAMYLCATSRGGQGVGFEKLFFGSGTQLSVL.